The rows below give T cell receptor beta chains drawn from one sample of a study of type 1 and type 2 diabetes patients. MiXCR was run by TCRdb on the multiplex PCR reads, yielding one entry per CDR3 protein. The table records more than 250,000 distinct CDR3 sequences, around 47% of them present only once. Sequencing input: peripheral blood mononuclear cells (PBMCs). These receptors came from a man younger than 30 with type 2 diabetes. Each CDR3 is given with its conserved first and last residue. The D gene is left open where the match is weak. The size field is filled for only some rows; it gives once, few, many or a size class.

clone_size: few; v_call: TRBV19; j_call: TRBJ1-1; d_call: TRBD1; cdr3_aa: CASSGDRAFLNTEAFF; cdr3_nt: TGTGCCAGTAGCGGCGACAGGGCCTTCCTGAACACTGAAGCTTTCTTT
clone_size: few; v_call: TRBV15; j_call: TRBJ1-5; d_call: .; cdr3_aa: CATTKGPSQPQHF; cdr3_nt: TGTGCCACGACGAAGGGTCCCAGTCAGCCCCAGCATTTT
clone_size: .; v_call: TRBV4-2; j_call: TRBJ1-1; d_call: TRBD1; cdr3_aa: CASSREKTGGYDEAFF; cdr3_nt: TGTGCCAGCAGCCGAGAGAAGACAGGGGGTTACGATGAAGCTTTCTTT
clone_size: .; v_call: TRBV14; j_call: TRBJ2-7; d_call: .; cdr3_aa: CASSQQYGAAYEQYF; cdr3_nt: TGTGCCAGCAGCCAACAATATGGGGCCGCCTACGAGCAGTACTTC
clone_size: .; v_call: TRBV29-1; j_call: TRBJ1-4; d_call: .; cdr3_aa: CSVRGGLSGEKLFF; cdr3_nt: TGCAGCGTGAGGGGGGGTCTCTCCGGAGAAAAACTGTTTTTT
clone_size: .; v_call: TRBV11-3; j_call: TRBJ2-7; d_call: .; cdr3_aa: CASSQVGGYEQYF; cdr3_nt: TGTGCCAGCAGCCAAGTAGGGGGCTACGAGCAGTACTTC
clone_size: .; v_call: TRBV27; j_call: TRBJ1-2; d_call: .; cdr3_aa: CASSSPSGGHYGYTF; cdr3_nt: TGTGCCAGCAGCTCACCTAGCGGGGGGCACTATGGCTACACCTTC
clone_size: .; v_call: TRBV7-9; j_call: TRBJ1-5; d_call: .; cdr3_aa: CASSLKVVTSSCNQPQHF; cdr3_nt: TGTGCCAGCAGCTTAAAGGTAGTCACAAGCTCTTGCAATCAGCCCCAGCATTTT
clone_size: once; v_call: TRBV5-1; j_call: TRBJ1-4; d_call: .; cdr3_aa: CASSLTPSEELFF; cdr3_nt: TGCGCCAGCAGCTTAACCCCGTCTGAGGAACTGTTTTTT
clone_size: few; v_call: TRBV6-5; j_call: TRBJ2-5; d_call: .; cdr3_aa: CASSYSGLTQQTQYF; cdr3_nt: TGTGCCAGCAGTTATTCAGGACTCACCCAGCAGACCCAGTACTTC
clone_size: .; v_call: TRBV12-3/TRBV12-4; j_call: TRBJ2-6; d_call: .; cdr3_aa: CASSLVTGGKTGANVLTF; cdr3_nt: TGTGCCAGCAGTTTAGTTACTGGCGGGAAGACTGGGGCCAACGTCCTGACTTTC
clone_size: .; v_call: TRBV11-2; j_call: TRBJ2-3; d_call: .; cdr3_aa: CASSKDFTDTQYF; cdr3_nt: TGTGCCAGCAGCAAGGACTTTACAGATACGCAGTATTTT
clone_size: .; v_call: TRBV6-6; j_call: TRBJ1-1; d_call: .; cdr3_aa: CASSFTGVNTEAFF; cdr3_nt: TGTGCCAGCAGTTTCACAGGTGTGAACACTGAAGCTTTCTTT
clone_size: few; v_call: TRBV20-1; j_call: TRBJ1-4; d_call: .; cdr3_aa: CSASQGLNEKLFF; cdr3_nt: TGCAGTGCTTCACAGGGACTTAATGAAAAACTGTTTTTT
clone_size: .; v_call: TRBV7-6; j_call: TRBJ2-1; d_call: TRBD2; cdr3_aa: CASSFTSGSNEQFF; cdr3_nt: TGCGCCAGCAGCTTTACTAGCGGGAGCAACGAGCAGTTCTTC
clone_size: .; v_call: TRBV28; j_call: TRBJ2-7; d_call: .; cdr3_aa: CAIAGIFGAYEQYF; cdr3_nt: TGTGCCATTGCAGGGATTTTCGGCGCCTACGAGCAGTACTTC
clone_size: few; v_call: TRBV10-1; j_call: TRBJ2-1; d_call: TRBD2; cdr3_aa: CASSGLAGGNNEQFF; cdr3_nt: TGCGCCAGCAGTGGGCTAGCGGGAGGGAACAATGAGCAGTTCTTC
clone_size: few; v_call: TRBV7-2; j_call: TRBJ2-7; d_call: .; cdr3_aa: CASSPRVDEQYF; cdr3_nt: TGTGCCAGCAGCCCCCGGGTAGACGAGCAGTACTTC
clone_size: .; v_call: TRBV30; j_call: TRBJ1-2; d_call: TRBD1; cdr3_aa: CAWVPTGYYYGYTF; cdr3_nt: TGTGCCTGGGTCCCGACAGGGTATTACTATGGCTACACCTTC
clone_size: .; v_call: TRBV7-2; j_call: TRBJ1-2; d_call: .; cdr3_aa: CASSLYAGHGYTF; cdr3_nt: TGTGCCAGCAGCTTATACGCGGGTCATGGCTACACCTTC
clone_size: .; v_call: TRBV7-2; j_call: TRBJ2-7; d_call: .; cdr3_aa: CASSQGDVEQYF; cdr3_nt: TGTGCCAGCAGCCAAGGCGACGTCGAGCAGTACTTC
clone_size: .; v_call: TRBV10-3; j_call: TRBJ2-3; d_call: .; cdr3_aa: CAWGQRTTDTQYF; cdr3_nt: TGTGCCTGGGGGCAGCGGACCACAGATACGCAGTATTTT
clone_size: .; v_call: TRBV6-5; j_call: TRBJ2-7; d_call: TRBD1; cdr3_aa: CASTHYPGQGAYEQYF; cdr3_nt: TGTGCCAGCACCCACTACCCGGGACAGGGGGCCTACGAGCAGTACTTC
clone_size: few; v_call: TRBV5-1; j_call: TRBJ2-1; d_call: TRBD2; cdr3_aa: CASSLGGSGSSYNEQFF; cdr3_nt: TGCGCCAGCAGCTTGGGGGGTAGCGGGAGCTCCTACAATGAGCAGTTCTTC
clone_size: .; v_call: TRBV19; j_call: TRBJ2-7; d_call: .; cdr3_aa: CASKERDEQYF; cdr3_nt: TGTGCCAGTAAGGAGAGGGACGAGCAGTACTTC
clone_size: .; v_call: TRBV20-1; j_call: TRBJ1-1; d_call: .; cdr3_aa: CSAKQSDREFEAFF; cdr3_nt: TGCAGTGCTAAACAATCGGACAGAGAGTTTGAAGCTTTCTTT